These 29 T cell receptor beta chains were sequenced from one sample in a study of TIL therapy for anti-PD-1-resistant metastatic lung cancer. This was the immunoSEQ v3 assay. Libraries were prepared by immunoSEQ multiplex PCR; TCRdb keeps only in-frame clonotypes and omits some of them. This table holds about 52,000 clones, less than 80% found once. This sample's time point: pre-treatment sample, taken before nivolumab and TIL therapy. The starting material was blood, obtained at baseline. The source of these receptors is a woman aged 30-79 years with non-small cell lung cancer.

This chain connects TRBV5-4 to TRBJ2-1, with 10 bases matching TRBD2. This CDR3 has 15 amino acids. Germline V gene data show CDR1 as SGHNT and CDR2 as YYREEE (reference sequence). Germline trimming cut 4 bases from V and 4 bases from J; bases unmatched to any gene: 5. The CDR3 nucleotides read TGTGCCAGCAGCCGCGGACTAGCGGCGTACAATGAGCAGTTCTTC. Residues: CASSRGLAAYNEQFF.

V and J are TRBV18 and TRBJ1-3; tentative D call: TRBD1 (5 bases). CDR3 size: 14 residues. Germline-derived CDR1 and CDR2 are KGHSH and LQKENI. Trimming cost V 6 bases and J 4 bases, with 13 bases left between them. This CDR3 is CASSSQGIGNTIYF. In DNA form, the CDR3 reads TGTGCCAGCTCGAGCCAGGGTATAGGAAACACCATATATTTT.

This clone showed up just once. This chain joins TRBV27 and TRBJ2-3, with 15 nucleotides matching TRBD2. With 8 bases clipped from V and 0 bases from J, the junction kept 18 bases outside the gene matches. The CDR3 is made up of 21 amino acids. Germline V gene data show CDR1 as MNHEY and CDR2 as SMNVEV (reference sequence). The CDR3 DNA sequence: TGTGCCAGCCAGAGAAATCTAGCCGCCGGGACTAGCGGGAGGAGCACAGATACGCAGTATTTT. It codes for CASQRNLAAGTSGRSTDTQYF.

V is TRBV5-1 and J is TRBJ2-1, with D possibly matching TRBD1 (6 bases). CDR1 is SGHRS and CDR2 is YFSETQ in the germline V gene. Trimming cost V 6 bases and J 2 bases, with 9 bases left between them. The CDR3 totals 13 residues. The CDR3 DNA sequence: TGCGCCAGCATGGGACAAGCCTACAATGAGCAGTTCTTC. Translating it yields CASMGQAYNEQFF.

The gene calls are TRBV5-6 and TRBJ2-3, with D perhaps matching TRBD2 (5 bases). The V gene's germline CDR1 is SGHDT and CDR2 YYEEEE. CDR3 length equals 14 residues. V lost 4 bases and J 3 bases, leaving 12 bases between the germline ends. The CDR3 nucleotides read TGTGCCAGCAGCCCTAGCTCAGGAACAGATACGCAGTATTTT. The encoded protein is CASSPSSGTDTQYF.

The chain has TRBV21-1 and TRBJ2-6. TRBV21-1 is a pseudogene locus. This CDR3 has 16 residues. CDR3 region: CASSKALGGWANVLTF. The CDR3 bases are TGTGCCAGCAGCAAAGCGCTGGGGGGCTGGGCCAACGTCCTGACTTTC.

This chain links TRBV7-9 with TRBJ1-4; D may be TRBD1 (5 bases). V lost 2 bases and J lost 6, with 10 bases in between. This CDR3 is 14 amino acids long. In germline, CDR1 is SEHNR, CDR2 FQNEAQ (reference sequence). The chain's CDR3 is CASSLTGGYEKLFF. DNA of the CDR3: TGTGCCAGCAGCTTAACGGGGGGGTATGAAAAACTGTTTTTT.

The CDR3 coding sequence is TGTGCCAGCTCTGAGGTTGAGTCCGATGAGCAGTTCTTC. It is translated as CASSEVESDEQFF. The genes are TRBV18 and TRBJ2-1; D ambiguous. This CDR3 contains 13 residues. With 6 bases removed from V and 8 bases from J, the gap between germline ends came to 14 bases. Germline CDR1 and CDR2: KGHSH and LQKENI.

For the CDR3, the DNA is TGTGCCAGCAGCCAAGTGGAAGCGGGGAAAGGCACAGATACGCAGTATTTT. This encodes CASSQVEAGKGTDTQYF. The rearrangement uses TRBV4-2 and TRBJ2-3; 7 positions match TRBD2. V lost 1 base, J lost 1 base, and 8 bases stayed unmatched. The CDR3 has 17 residues. Germline loops: CDR1 LGHNA, CDR2 YNFKEQ.

The V gene is TRBV27, the J gene TRBJ2-3, with a weak D call TRBD1 (6 bases). This CDR3 region has 15 residues. Trimming left V 4 bases short and J 0 bases short, with 11 bases between. Germline assignment: CDR1 MNHEY and CDR2 SMNVEV (reference sequence). CDR3 in amino acids: CASSSGTTSTDTQYF. The CDR3 DNA reads TGTGCCAGCAGTTCCGGGACAACTAGCACAGATACGCAGTATTTT.

This chain joins TRBV13 and TRBJ2-2, with TRBD1 identical over 10 bases. The CDR3 is made up of 15 amino acids. After removal of 5 bases from V and 5 bases from J, the junction contained 5 bases not matched to a gene. Looked up from germline, CDR1 is PRHDT and CDR2 is FYEKMQ (reference sequence). As DNA, the CDR3 is TGTGCCAGCAGCCACCGACAGGGGGCAACCGGGGAGCTGTTTTTT. Translated, it gives CASSHRQGATGELFF.

This rearrangement joins TRBV7-2 to TRBJ1-1; no definite D call. The CDR3 contains 15 residues. In germline, CDR1 is SGHTA, CDR2 FQGNSA. Trimming pared 5 bases from V and 1 base from J, leaving 14 bases between. CDR3 residues: CASSPGPGENTEAFF. The CDR3 DNA follows: TGTGCCAGCAGCCCGGGTCCTGGAGAGAACACTGAAGCTTTCTTT.

This clone was observed once. This chain uses TRBV10-3 with TRBJ1-2; D is unresolved. V dropped 2 bases and J dropped 0 bases, with 22 bases sitting between them. The CDR3 covers 19 residues. CDR1 and CDR2 from the germline V gene are ENHRY and SYGVKD. The CDR3 coding sequence is TGTGCCATCAGTGAGGGTATTGGACGGCCTCTAGGAGCTAACTATGGCTACACCTTC. The encoded protein is CAISEGIGRPLGANYGYTF.

This clone came up a few times. The chain combines TRBV10-2 with TRBJ1-2; D uncertain. Germline V gene data show CDR1 as WSHSY and CDR2 as SAAADI. V gave up 6 bases and J gave up 4 bases, with 12 bases separating them. CDR3 size: 13 residues. In DNA, the CDR3 is TGCGCCAGCAGGGAAACTGTTTCCTATGGCTACACCTTC. It encodes CASRETVSYGYTF.

The CDR3, as DNA: TGTGCCAGCAGCTTAGCGGACACCTCCTACAATGAGCAGTTCTTC. Its protein product is CASSLADTSYNEQFF. The rearrangement links TRBV11-3 to TRBJ2-1; D possibly corresponds to TRBD1 (5 bases). Per the germline V gene, CDR1 is SGHNT and CDR2 is YENEEA. Trimming removed 1 base from V and 0 bases from J, with 7 bases in between. The CDR3 loop spans 15 amino acids.

V and J are TRBV9 and TRBJ2-2; D is unclear. The CDR3 spans 14 residues. V gave up 1 base and J gave up 3 bases, with 7 bases separating them. In germline, CDR1 is SGDLS, CDR2 YYNGEE. Written as DNA, the CDR3 is TGTGCCAGCAGCGTACTCCCGGACACCGGGGAGCTGTTTTTT. Its protein is CASSVLPDTGELFF.

This chain joins TRBV9 and TRBJ1-2; D gene ambiguous. This CDR3 region has 14 residues. Trimming stripped 0 bases from V and 6 bases from J, with 12 bases between. The V gene's germline CDR1 is SGDLS and CDR2 YYNGEE. The CDR3 is CASSVGRGKDGYTF. The CDR3 bases are TGTGCCAGCAGCGTAGGGCGGGGAAAGGATGGCTACACCTTC.

The chain couples TRBV16 to TRBJ1-5, with TRBD1 matching over 8 bases. The V gene end was trimmed by 5 bases and the J gene end by 0 bases; junction bases not matched to a gene: 3. The germline gives CDR1 KGHSY, CDR2 FQNENV. This CDR3 has 15 residues. The CDR3 DNA reads as TGTGCCAGCAGCTTTACAGGGGGTAGCAATCAGCCCCAGCATTTT. Translated: CASSFTGGSNQPQHF.

The chain has TRBV18 and TRBJ1-5; unclear D gene. The CDR3 consists of 14 residues. The germline V gene has CDR1 KGHSH and CDR2 LQKENI. The V end was cut by 2 bases, the J end by 5 bases, with 10 bases between. The CDR3 protein is CASSPILSDQPQHF. CDR3 DNA: TGTGCCAGCTCACCAATACTGTCGGATCAGCCCCAGCATTTT.

This rearrangement joins TRBV5-1 to TRBJ2-5, with 11 bases lining up with TRBD2. Germline V gene data show CDR1 as SGHRS and CDR2 as YFSETQ. The CDR3 is made up of 15 amino acids. Losses at the gene ends were 4 bases for V and 3 bases for J; bases not matched to a gene: 5. Here the CDR3 reads CASSVTSGAKETQYF. The CDR3 DNA reads as TGCGCCAGCAGCGTGACTAGCGGGGCTAAAGAGACCCAGTACTTC.

The gene calls are TRBV27 and TRBJ1-1, with TRBD1 matching 7 bases. The J segment lost 2 bases and the V segment lost 6 bases, leaving 6 bases of the junction unmatched. The V gene's germline CDR1 is MNHEY and CDR2 SMNVEV (reference sequence). The CDR3 has 14 residues. DNA for the CDR3: TGTGCCAGCAGCTTGAACAGGGGTAACACTGAAGCTTTCTTT. Protein product: CASSLNRGNTEAFF.

The V gene is TRBV30, the J gene TRBJ2-2, with TRBD1 matching over 10 bases. The CDR3 has 16 residues. The germline gives CDR1 GTSNPN, CDR2 SVGIG (reference sequence). J gave up 0 bases and V 4 bases, and 5 bases lay outside the gene matches. The chain's CDR3 is CAWKGQGTANTGELFF. The CDR3 nucleotides read TGTGCCTGGAAGGGACAGGGGACAGCGAACACCGGGGAGCTGTTTTTT. Using reference TRBV30 and TRBJ2-2 for the parts outside the CDR3, the full variable domain is SQTIHQWPATLVQPVGSPLSLECTVEGTSNPNLYWYRQAAGRGLQLLFYSVGIGQISSEVPQNLSASRPQDRQFILSSKKLLLSDSGFYLCAWKGQGTANTGELFFGEGSRLTVL.

This CDR3 reads CASSSRQGRSYEQYF. DNA of the CDR3: TGCGCCAGCAGCTCCCGGCAGGGGCGTAGCTACGAGCAGTACTTC. The chain links TRBV5-1 to TRBJ2-7; a weak D match, TRBD1 (6 bases). The CDR3 is 15 residues long. Trimming left V 3 bases short and J 3 bases short, with 16 bases between. The germline CDR1 and CDR2 sequences are SGHRS and YFSETQ.

CDR3 sequence (DNA): TGTGCCAGCAGCTTAGGGGCAGCAGGGGCGTCCTACGAGCAGTACTTC. Translated, it gives CASSLGAAGASYEQYF. The chain has TRBV7-2 and TRBJ2-7, with D possibly TRBD1 on 6 matching bases. The germline CDR1 and CDR2 sequences are SGHTA and FQGNSA. This CDR3 spans 16 amino acids. V was clipped by 1 base and J by 1 base, with 14 bases between them.

The chain carries TRBV19 and TRBJ2-2, with a weak D call TRBD1 (6 bases). The CDR3 extends over 17 amino acids. V lost 2 bases and J 0 bases, leaving 13 bases between the germline ends. Germline V gives CDR1 LNHDA, CDR2 SQIVND (reference sequence). CDR3 amino acids: CASSIMTTGTNTGELFF. For the CDR3, the DNA is TGTGCCAGTAGTATAATGACTACAGGGACGAACACCGGGGAGCTGTTTTTT.

This sequence joins TRBV5-1 and TRBJ1-6, with a tentative D call TRBD1 (5 bases). The germline gives CDR1 SGHRS, CDR2 YFSETQ. Between the trimmed V and J ends, which lost 2 bases and 9 bases, there was a span of 12 bases. The CDR3 has 14 residues. CDR3 DNA sequence: TGCGCCAGCAGCTTCGGGGGTGAGGTTTCACCCCTCCACTTT. Translation: CASSFGGEVSPLHF.

This clone was counted only a few times. The genes are TRBV18 and TRBJ1-1; tentative D call: TRBD1 (6 bases). Trimming cost V 2 bases and J 1 base, with 11 bases left between them. The CDR3 has 15 residues. CDR1 is KGHSH and CDR2 is LQKENI in the germline V gene. The CDR3 loop is CASSPSGDSNTEAFF. CDR3 in DNA: TGTGCCAGCTCACCATCAGGGGACTCGAACACTGAAGCTTTCTTT.

This chain uses TRBV5-1 with TRBJ2-5; 14 nucleotides agree with TRBD2. V lost 6 bases and J lost 5; bases outside the gene matches: 9. Germline-derived CDR1 and CDR2 are SGHRS and YFSETQ. CDR3 length: 16 residues. CDR3 sequence (DNA): TGCGCCAGCACCGAGTTGGGACTAGCGGGGGTGGAGACCCAGTACTTC. This codes for CASTELGLAGVETQYF.

The genes are TRBV7-2 and TRBJ2-3, with 7 bases lining up with TRBD2. V shed 8 bases and J 3 bases; nucleotides not matched to a gene: 5. There are 13 residues in the CDR3. Germline CDR1 is SGHTA and CDR2 is FQGNSA. The CDR3 DNA is TGTGCCAGCCCTTTGGGGGGGACAGATACGCAGTATTTT. Translated, it gives CASPLGGTDTQYF.